The subject of this entry is one TCR beta chain. These data originate in a study of T cells expressing NK-cell markers. Turning to the study itself: The authors derived TCR beta repertoires from sorted CD3+CD56+NKG2C+, CD3+CD56+NKG2C- and CD3+CD56-NKG2C+ T cells. Just one sequenced donor of eight was HCMV-seronegative, while seven were seropositive.

TCRdb reprocessed the 5' RACE reads, with one entry per CDR3 protein and no DNA. This table holds 400,000 or so distinct CDR3 sequences. This CDR3 comprises 20 residues. Germline V gene sequence: CDR1 SGHRS, CDR2 YFSETQ. The sequenced material came from blood T cells: a sorted CD56 or NKG2C T cell subset, CD4+ or CD8+ T cells, or bulk PBMC T cells (not recorded which). This receptor was obtained from a woman between 50 and 59 years old in good health. The chain is built from TRBV5-1 and TRBJ2-3; the TRBD2 assignment by TCRdb is unverifiable without DNA. The CDR3 loop reads CASSSDIRLAGVKNTDTQYF.